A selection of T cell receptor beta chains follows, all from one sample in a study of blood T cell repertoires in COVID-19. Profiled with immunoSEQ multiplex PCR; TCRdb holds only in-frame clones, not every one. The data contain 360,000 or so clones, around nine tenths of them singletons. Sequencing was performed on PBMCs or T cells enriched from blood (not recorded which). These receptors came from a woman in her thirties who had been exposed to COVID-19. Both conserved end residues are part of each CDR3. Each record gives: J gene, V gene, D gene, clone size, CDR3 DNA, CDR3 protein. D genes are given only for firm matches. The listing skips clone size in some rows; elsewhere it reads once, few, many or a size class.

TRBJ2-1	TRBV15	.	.	TGTGCCACCAGCCGCTGGCGGGAAGGGTACAATGAGCAGTTCTTC	CATSRWREGYNEQFF
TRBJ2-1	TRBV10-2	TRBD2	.	TGCGCCAGCAGTGAGACTAGCGGGAATGAGCAGTTCTTC	CASSETSGNEQFF
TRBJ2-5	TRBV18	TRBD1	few	TGTGCCAGCTCACTGATTCGACAGGGGGCGATAGGGGCTCAAGAGACCCAGTACTTC	CASSLIRQGAIGAQETQYF
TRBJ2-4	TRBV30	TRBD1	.	TGTGCCTGGAGTTTGGGACAGGGGAGGCACATTCAGTACTTC	CAWSLGQGRHIQYF
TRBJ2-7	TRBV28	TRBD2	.	TGTGCCAGCAGTTTATTTAGCGGGAGGGGATACGAGCAGTACTTC	CASSLFSGRGYEQYF
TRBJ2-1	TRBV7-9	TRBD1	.	TGTGCCAGCAGCCCCCAGGGGGATGAGCAGTTCTTC	CASSPQGDEQFF
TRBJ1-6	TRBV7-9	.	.	TGTGCCATACTTCAGGGGCCCGATCCCAGGACGAATTCACCCCTCCACTTT	CAILQGPDPRTNSPLHF
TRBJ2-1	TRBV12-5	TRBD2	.	TGTGCTAGTGGTTTGAGGCTAGCGGAGGGACCTTTAATTAGAAGCCACAATGAGCAGTTCTTC	CASGLRLAEGPLIRSHNEQFF
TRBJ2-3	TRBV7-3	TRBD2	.	TGTGCCAGCAGCTTAAGTGGGACTAGCGGGAGTTTAGATACGCAGTATTTT	CASSLSGTSGSLDTQYF
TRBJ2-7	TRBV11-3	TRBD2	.	TGTGCCAGCAGCTTAGTTTTCGGACTAGCGGGAGGGTACGAGCAGTACTTC	CASSLVFGLAGGYEQYF
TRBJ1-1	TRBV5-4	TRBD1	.	TGTGCCAGCAGCTTGGCTCGACAGGGTCGGATGAACACTGAAGCTTTCTTT	CASSLARQGRMNTEAFF
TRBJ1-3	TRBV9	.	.	TGTGCCAGCAGCGTAGCGGGAGTTGGAAACACCATATATTTT	CASSVAGVGNTIYF
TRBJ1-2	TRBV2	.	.	TGTGCCAGCTGGGGAGATGGCTACACCTTC	CASWGDGYTF
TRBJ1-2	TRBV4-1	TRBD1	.	TGCGCCAGCAGCCTTGGGACAGGGAATGGTGGCTACACCTTC	CASSLGTGNGGYTF
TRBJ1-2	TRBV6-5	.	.	TGTGCCAGCCAAAGCTACGGGGGGGACTATGGCTACACCTTC	CASQSYGGDYGYTF
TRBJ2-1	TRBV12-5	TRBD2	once	TGTGCTAGTGGGCACGCTGGGACTAGCGGGAGTGGAGTGGCACTCCCCCATGAGCAGTTCTTC	CASGHAGTSGSGVALPHEQFF
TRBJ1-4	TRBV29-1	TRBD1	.	TGCAGCGTTGGGGGGACAGGTGGGAGCTATGAAAAACTGTTTTTT	CSVGGTGGSYEKLFF
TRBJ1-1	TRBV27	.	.	TGTGCCAGCAGCCCGACAGGCTTGATGAACACTGAAGCTTTCTTT	CASSPTGLMNTEAFF
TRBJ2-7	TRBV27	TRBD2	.	TGTGCCAGCAGCCGGGTGTCTAGCGGGTCCCCGTACGAGCAGTACTTC	CASSRVSSGSPYEQYF
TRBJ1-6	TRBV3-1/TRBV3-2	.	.	TGTGCCAGCAGCCAAGATGACCCGGGTGGAGGCTCCTATAATTCACCCCTCCACTTT	CASSQDDPGGGSYNSPLHF
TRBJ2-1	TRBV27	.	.	TGTGCCAGCAGTTTAGGCGGCGGGACTGCCTACAATGAGCAGTTCTTC	CASSLGGGTAYNEQFF
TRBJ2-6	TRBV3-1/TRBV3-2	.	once	TGTGCCAGCAGCCGTACTAGTTCCTCTGGGGCCAACGTCCTGACTTTC	CASSRTSSSGANVLTF
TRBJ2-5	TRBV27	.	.	TGTGCCAGCACCACCCCCGGACTGAACGGAGAGACCCAGTACTTC	CASTTPGLNGETQYF